In its sample, the clone carrying this T cell receptor (beta chain) was seen once. Its antigen is not known. The V end was cut by 0 bases, the J end by 5 bases, with 17 bases between. This CDR3 has 17 residues. CDR1 and CDR2 from the germline V gene are LGHNA and YNFKEQ. These data belong to a study of post-analysis software for immune sequencing data. Study-wide results and caveats: Relative to controls, patients had 4 or 5 TRBV segments at higher frequency, with TRBV5-6, TRBV5-1 and TRBV20-1 among these. Controls had significantly higher normalized Chao1 diversity than multiple sclerosis patients.

Sequencing libraries made from TCR beta cDNA carried unique molecular identifiers. Yield was roughly 0.5 million cDNA molecules from roughly 0.93 to 9.6 million T cells. One entry per CDR3 protein results from TCRdb running MiXCR on the PCR reads. The data hold approximately 630,000 distinct CDR3 sequences, with more than 50% observed a single time. The sequence came from a girl aged 2-9 years with multiple sclerosis. Specimen: blood. The chain uses TRBV4-2 and TRBJ1-5; tentatively, D is TRBD1 (5 bases). The CDR3 DNA follows: TGTGCCAGCAGCCAAGATGGGGGGACGGTCGCCTATCAGCCCCAGCATTTT. As protein: CASSQDGGTVAYQPQHF.